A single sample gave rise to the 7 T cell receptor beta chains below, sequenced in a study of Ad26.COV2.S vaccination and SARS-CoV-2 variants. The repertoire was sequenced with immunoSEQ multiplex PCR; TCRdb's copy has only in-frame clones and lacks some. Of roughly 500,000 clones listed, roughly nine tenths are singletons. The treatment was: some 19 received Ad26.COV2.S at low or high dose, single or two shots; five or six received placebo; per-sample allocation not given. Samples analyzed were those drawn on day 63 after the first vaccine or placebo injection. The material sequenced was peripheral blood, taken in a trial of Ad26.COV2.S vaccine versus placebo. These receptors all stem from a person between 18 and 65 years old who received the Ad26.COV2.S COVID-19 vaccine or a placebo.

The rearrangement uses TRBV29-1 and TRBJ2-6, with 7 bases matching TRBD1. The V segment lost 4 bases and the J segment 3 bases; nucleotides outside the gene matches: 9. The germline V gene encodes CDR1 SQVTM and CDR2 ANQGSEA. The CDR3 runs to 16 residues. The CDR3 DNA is TGCAGCGTTGCAGAGGGGGCGCAATTTGGGGCCAACGTCCTGACTTTC. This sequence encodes CSVAEGAQFGANVLTF.

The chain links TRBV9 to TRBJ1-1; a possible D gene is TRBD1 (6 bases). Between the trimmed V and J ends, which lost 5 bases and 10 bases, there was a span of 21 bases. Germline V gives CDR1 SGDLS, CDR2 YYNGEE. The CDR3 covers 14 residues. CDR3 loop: CASSASGQEGGAFF. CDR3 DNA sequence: TGTGCCAGCAGTGCGTCAGGACAAGAGGGGGGAGCTTTCTTT.

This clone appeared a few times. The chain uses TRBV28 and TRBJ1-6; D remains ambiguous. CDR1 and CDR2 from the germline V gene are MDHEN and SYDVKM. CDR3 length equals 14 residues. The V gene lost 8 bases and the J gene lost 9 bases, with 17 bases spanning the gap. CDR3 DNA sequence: TGTGCCAGCCACCAAGGTGTGTGGAGTTCACCCCTCCACTTT. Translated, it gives CASHQGVWSSPLHF.

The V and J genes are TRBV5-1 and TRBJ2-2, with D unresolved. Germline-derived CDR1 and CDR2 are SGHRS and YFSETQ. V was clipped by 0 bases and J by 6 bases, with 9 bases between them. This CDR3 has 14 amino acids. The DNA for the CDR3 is TGCGCCAGCAGCTTGGGTGCCGGGCCCGGGGAGCTGTTTTTT. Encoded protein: CASSLGAGPGELFF.

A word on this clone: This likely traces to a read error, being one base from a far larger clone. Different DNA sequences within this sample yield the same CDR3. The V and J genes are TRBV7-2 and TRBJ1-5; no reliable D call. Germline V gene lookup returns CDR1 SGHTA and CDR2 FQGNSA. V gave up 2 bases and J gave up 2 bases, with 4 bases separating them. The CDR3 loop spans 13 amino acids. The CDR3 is CASSLRGNQPQHF. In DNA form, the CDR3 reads TGTGCCAGCAGCTTACGGGGCAATCAGCCCCAGCATTTT.

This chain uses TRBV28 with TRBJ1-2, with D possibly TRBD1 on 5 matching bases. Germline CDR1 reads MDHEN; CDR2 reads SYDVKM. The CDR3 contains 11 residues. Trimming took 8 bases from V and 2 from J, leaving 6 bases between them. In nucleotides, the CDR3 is TGTGCCAGCCGACAGAACTATGGCTACACCTTC. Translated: CASRQNYGYTF.

The CDR3 DNA is TGTGCCAGCAGTTTGTGGGTGACGGGTCTAGCAAGCGAGCAGTACTTC. This codes for CASSLWVTGLASEQYF. The chain couples TRBV27 to TRBJ2-7; TRBD2 might be the D (5 bases). Deletions cut 3 bases from V and 6 bases from J, with 21 bases between. The V gene's germline CDR1 is MNHEY and CDR2 SMNVEV (reference sequence). This CDR3 region has 16 residues.